The clone carrying this T cell receptor beta chain came up many times. Between the trimmed V and J ends, which lost 5 bases and 2 bases, there was a span of 10 bases. From germline, CDR1 is SGHTA and CDR2 FQGNSA. There are 13 residues in the CDR3. A quantitative 5'-RACE method, one with molecular barcodes, was used to make TCR beta libraries. TCRdb re-analysed the 5' RACE reads in MiXCR, keeping a single row per CDR3 protein. The sample consists of about 130,000 distinct CDR3 sequences, 6% to 8.5% of them appearing once. This sample is part of a study of CD8 T cells in ankylosing spondylitis. The sequence came from a female donor with ankylosing spondylitis or in good health (not recorded which). The rearrangement uses TRBV7-2 and TRBJ2-7, with D perhaps matching TRBD1 (6 bases). Specimen: blood, either unsorted or a sorted T cell fraction (not recorded which). The CDR3 sequence is CASSPQGPYEQYF. CDR3 DNA: TGTGCCAGCAGCCCACAGGGCCCCTACGAGCAGTACTTC.